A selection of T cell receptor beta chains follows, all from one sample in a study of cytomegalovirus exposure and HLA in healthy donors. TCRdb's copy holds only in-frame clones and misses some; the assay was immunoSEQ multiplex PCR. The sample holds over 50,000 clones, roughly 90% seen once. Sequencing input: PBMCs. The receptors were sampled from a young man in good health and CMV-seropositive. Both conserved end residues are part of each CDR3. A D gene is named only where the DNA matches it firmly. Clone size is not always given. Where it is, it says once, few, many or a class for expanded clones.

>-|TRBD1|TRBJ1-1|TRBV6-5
TGTGCCAGCAGTTACTTACCAGGGGGGAGAGAAGCTTTCTTT
CASSYLPGGREAFF
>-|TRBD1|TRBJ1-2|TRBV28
TGTGCCAGCAGTTTCGGACAGGAAGCCCACTATGGCTACACCTTC
CASSFGQEAHYGYTF
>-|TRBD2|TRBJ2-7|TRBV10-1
TGCGCCAGCAGGGGACTAGCGGAGTACGAGCAGTACTTC
CASRGLAEYEQYF
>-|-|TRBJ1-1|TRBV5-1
TGCGCCAGCAGCTTAACAGAGACTGAAGCTTTCTTT
CASSLTETEAFF
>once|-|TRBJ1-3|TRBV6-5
TGTGCCAGCAGTTCCGTCAGGGCTGGAAACACCATATATTTT
CASSSVRAGNTIYF
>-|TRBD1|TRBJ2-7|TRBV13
TGTGCCAGCAGTACAGGGGGCAATCAATACGAGCAGTACTTC
CASSTGGNQYEQYF
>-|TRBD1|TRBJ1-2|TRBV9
TGTGCCAGCAGCGCCAGGGGGGACAGGGGGCGCGGCTACACCTTC
CASSARGDRGRGYTF
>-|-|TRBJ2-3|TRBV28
TGTGCCAGCAGTCCCCGCGTGAAAGATAAAGCGGCAGATACGCAGTATTTT
CASSPRVKDKAADTQYF
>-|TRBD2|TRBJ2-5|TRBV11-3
TGTGCCAGCAGCAGCCCCCCTGGGGGAGGGAGAATAGAGACCCAGTACTTC
CASSSPPGGGRIETQYF
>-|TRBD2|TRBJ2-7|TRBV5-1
TGCGCCAGCAGCTTGGACCCGGAGGCGGGGAGGGCTAACGAGCAGTACTTC
CASSLDPEAGRANEQYF
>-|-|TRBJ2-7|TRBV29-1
TGCAGCGTTGTGTCCGGGTTCTCCGAGCAGTACTTC
CSVVSGFSEQYF
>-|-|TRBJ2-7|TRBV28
TGTGCCAGCACACCGGACTCCCTCAGCTCCTACGAGCAGTACTTC
CASTPDSLSSYEQYF
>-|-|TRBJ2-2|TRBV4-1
TGCGCCAGCAGCCTAAGACGGGTGGGAGACGCCGGGGAGCTGTTTTTT
CASSLRRVGDAGELFF
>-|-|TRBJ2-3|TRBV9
TGTGCCAGCAGCGTAGCTTCGGGCACAGATACGCAGTATTTT
CASSVASGTDTQYF
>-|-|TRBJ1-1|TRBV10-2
TGCGCCAGCATGCCAGGGACTGAAGCTTTCTTT
CASMPGTEAFF
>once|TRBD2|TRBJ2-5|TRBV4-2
TGTGCCAGCAGCCAAACGACTAGCGGGAGGTCAGAGACCCAGTACTTC
CASSQTTSGRSETQYF
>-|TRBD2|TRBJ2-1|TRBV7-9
TGTGCCAGCAGCGATACTAGCGGGAGGCCCAATGAGCAGTTCTTC
CASSDTSGRPNEQFF
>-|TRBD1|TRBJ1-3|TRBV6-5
TGTGTCAGCAGTCCGGACAGGGGAACTGGAAACACCATATATTTT
CVSSPDRGTGNTIYF
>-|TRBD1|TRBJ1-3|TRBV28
TGTGCCAGCAGTTTAAATCCCCGTGGGACAGGGAGTGGAAACACCATATATTTT
CASSLNPRGTGSGNTIYF
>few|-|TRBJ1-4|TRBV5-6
TGTGCCAGCAGCCCACGGCAGGGACTCTCCGAAAAACTGTTTTTT
CASSPRQGLSEKLFF
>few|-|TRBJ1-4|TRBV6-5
TGTGCCAGCAGTAATCTAGAAAAACTGTTTTTT
CASSNLEKLFF
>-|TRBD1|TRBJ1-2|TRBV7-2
TGTGCCAGCAGCCCCTGGACAGGGGGCGTCTATGGCTACACCTTC
CASSPWTGGVYGYTF
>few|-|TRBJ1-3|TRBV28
TGTGCCAGCACCTCGGGTGGAAACACCATATATTTT
CASTSGGNTIYF
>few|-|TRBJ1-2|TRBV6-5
TGTGCCAGCAGTTACGCAACCAGGGGTAGTGGCTACACCTTC
CASSYATRGSGYTF
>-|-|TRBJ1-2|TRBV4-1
TGCGCCAGCAGCCAGGGCCGGTTGGGCCAAGATGGACAGACTTATGGCTACACCTTC
CASSQGRLGQDGQTYGYTF
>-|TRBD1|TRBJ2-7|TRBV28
TGTGCCAGCAGTCCCGGGACAGTGGTACACGAGCAGTACTTC
CASSPGTVVHEQYF
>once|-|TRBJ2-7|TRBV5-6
TGTGCCAGCCGCTTGAGGGGCTCCTACGAGCAGTACTTC
CASRLRGSYEQYF
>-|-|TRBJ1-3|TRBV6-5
TGTGCCAGCAGTTACAAGGGGTCTGGAAACACCATATATTTT
CASSYKGSGNTIYF
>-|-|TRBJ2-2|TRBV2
TGTGCCAGCAGTGAACGGGTGAACACCGGGGAGCTGTTTTTT
CASSERVNTGELFF
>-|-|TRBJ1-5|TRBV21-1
TGTGCCACCTGGGGAAACAGGGTGTGGAATCAGCCCCAGCATTTT
CATWGNRVWNQPQHF
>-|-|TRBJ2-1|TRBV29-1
TGCAGCGTTGATAACCCGAGGTTGCCGTATGAGCAGTTCTTC
CSVDNPRLPYEQFF
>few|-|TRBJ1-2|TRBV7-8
TGTGCCAGCAGCTTAGCGCCGGGGAACTATGGCTACACCTTC
CASSLAPGNYGYTF
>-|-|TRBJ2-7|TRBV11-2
TGTGCCAGCAGCTTACCTTACGGCCGGACACCGAGCTCCTACGAGCAGTACTTC
CASSLPYGRTPSSYEQYF
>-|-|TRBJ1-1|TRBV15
TGTGCCACCAGCAGAGACAAATTGAACACTGAAGCTTTCTTT
CATSRDKLNTEAFF
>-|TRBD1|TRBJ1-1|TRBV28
TGTGCCAGCAGTTCCGACAGGGTAAACACTGAAGCTTTCTTT
CASSSDRVNTEAFF
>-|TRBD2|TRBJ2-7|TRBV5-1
TGCGCCAGCAGCGCCGGGACTAGTACTAACGAGCAGTACTTC
CASSAGTSTNEQYF
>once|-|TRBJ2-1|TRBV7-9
TGTGCCAGCAGCTTGCCACACTACAATGAGCAGTTCTTC
CASSLPHYNEQFF
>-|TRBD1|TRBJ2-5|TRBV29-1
TGCAGCGTTGTTCTCGGGGAGACAGGGGGAGAGACCCAGTACTTC
CSVVLGETGGETQYF
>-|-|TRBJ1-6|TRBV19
TGTGCCAGTATGAGACGGAGCTCCTATAATTCACCCCTCCACTTT
CASMRRSSYNSPLHF
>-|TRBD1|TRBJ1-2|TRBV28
TGTGCCAGCAGTAGACAGGGCTATGGCTACACCTTC
CASSRQGYGYTF
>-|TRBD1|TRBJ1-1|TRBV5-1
TGCGCCAGCAGCATAGACAGGGGACCCACTGAAGCTTTCTTT
CASSIDRGPTEAFF
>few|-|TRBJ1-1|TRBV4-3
TGCGCCAGCAGCCCAGGGAGGGGGAAGGTCACTGAAGCTTTCTTT
CASSPGRGKVTEAFF
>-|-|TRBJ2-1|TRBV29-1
TGCAGCGTTGACGGCAGGCTTGAGCAGTTCTTC
CSVDGRLEQFF
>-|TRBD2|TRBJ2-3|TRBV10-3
TGTGCCATCAGCCCTTTAGCGGGAGGGCGTGCAGATACGCAGTATTTT
CAISPLAGGRADTQYF
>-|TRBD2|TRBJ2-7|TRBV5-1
TGCGCCAGCAGCTCCATTCCGACTAGCGTCTGGGTTGGGTCCTACGAGCAGTACTTC
CASSSIPTSVWVGSYEQYF
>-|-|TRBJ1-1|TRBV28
TGTGCCAGCCCTCCCACGTCGGCAGGGTGGGCCCACACTGAAGCTTTCTTT
CASPPTSAGWAHTEAFF
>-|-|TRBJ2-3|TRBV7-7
TGTGCTAGCAGCTTAGATCTATCCACAGATACGCAGTATTTT
CASSLDLSTDTQYF
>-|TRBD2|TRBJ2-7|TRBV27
TGTGCCAGCAGTCGTTCTCCGGGGCTAGCGGGAGCCGAGCAGTACTTC
CASSRSPGLAGAEQYF
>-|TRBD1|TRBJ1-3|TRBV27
TGTGCCAGCAGTTCAAGGACAGGTGGAAACACCATATATTTT
CASSSRTGGNTIYF
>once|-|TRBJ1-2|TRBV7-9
TGTGCCAGCAGCTATACTAACTATGGCTACACCTTC
CASSYTNYGYTF
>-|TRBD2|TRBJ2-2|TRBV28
TGTGCCAGCAGTTTTCCTAGCGGGAGTAACACCGGGGAGCTGTTTTTT
CASSFPSGSNTGELFF
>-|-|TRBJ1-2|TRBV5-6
TGTGCCAGCAGCTTGGGGGCGCCCGGCTACACCTTC
CASSLGAPGYTF
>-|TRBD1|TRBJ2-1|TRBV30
TGTGCCTGGAGTGCGGGACAGTACAATGAGCAGTTCTTC
CAWSAGQYNEQFF
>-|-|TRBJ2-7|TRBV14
TGTGCCAGCAGCCAAGTGGGGAGCTACGAGCAGTACTTC
CASSQVGSYEQYF
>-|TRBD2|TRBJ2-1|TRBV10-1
TGCGCCAGCAGTGAAGGACTAGCGGGATTCAATGAGCAGTTCTTC
CASSEGLAGFNEQFF
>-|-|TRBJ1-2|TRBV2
TGTGCCAGCAGTACCCACAGGGAAGTCAACTATGGCTACACCTTC
CASSTHREVNYGYTF
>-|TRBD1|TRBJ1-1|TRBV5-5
TGTGCCAGCAGCTTGGTACAGGGGATTAGGTACACTGAAGCTTTCTTT
CASSLVQGIRYTEAFF
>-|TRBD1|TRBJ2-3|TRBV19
TGTGCCAGTAGTAGAAAACAGGGGAGCACAGATACGCGGTATTTT
CASSRKQGSTDTRYF